The TCR beta chain described here comes from a study of OX40 agonist ivuxolimab in advanced cancers. Study at large: Of the patients, three showed partial responses, one with hepatocellular carcinoma and two with cutaneous melanoma. Study results and caveats: Also showing low normalized T-cell clonal expansion were some of the nonresponders.

Some clones are missing from TCRdb's copy, which holds only in-frame ones; the method was immunoSEQ multiplex PCR. The sample has 30,000 to 35,000 clones, more than 70% seen once. The CDR3 extends over 14 amino acids. Germline V gene sequence: CDR1 MNHNS, CDR2 SASEGT. V gave up 8 bases and J gave up 4 bases; unmatched junction bases: 8. Comments on this clone: Antigen unknown.

The chain combines TRBV6-1 with TRBJ1-1; the match to TRBD1 covers 9 bases. This TCR derives from an adult with an advanced solid tumor such as melanoma, head and neck, liver or kidney cancer. The input for sequencing was CD4+ or CD8+ T cells sorted from blood, taken in a trial of the OX40 agonist ivuxolimab. The CDR3 sequence is CASGGGTGSTEAFF. CDR3 DNA sequence: TGTGCCAGCGGGGGAGGGACAGGGAGCACTGAAGCTTTCTTT.